This passage covers 17 T cell receptor beta chains from one sample sequenced in a study of T cell changes during pregnancy in multiple sclerosis. Some clones are missing from TCRdb's copy, which holds only in-frame ones; the method was immunoSEQ multiplex PCR. The profile shows around 67,000 clones, 85% to 90% of them singletons. The sequencing used peripheral blood, collected after pregnancy. The source of these receptors is a female donor in good health, enrolled as a control in a pregnancy study.

The rearrangement links TRBV7-9 to TRBJ1-6; 7 bases map to TRBD1. V shed 4 bases and J 7 bases; nucleotides not matched to a gene: 10. The CDR3 is 16 residues long. Germline-derived CDR1 and CDR2 are SEHNR and FQNEAQ (reference sequence). The CDR3 is CASSWHRGSSNSPLHF. The CDR3 DNA is TGTGCCAGCAGCTGGCACAGGGGCTCCTCGAATTCACCCCTCCACTTT.

This clone has just a few counts. The genes are TRBV30 and TRBJ1-1, with D hard to call. V shed 3 bases and J shed 0 bases, with 14 bases lying between them. Germline values: CDR1 GTSNPN, CDR2 SVGIG (reference sequence). The length of the CDR3 is 15 residues. In DNA, the CDR3 is TGTGCCTGGAGGGCCCGGACTTCTATGAACACTGAAGCTTTCTTT. This codes for CAWRARTSMNTEAFF. The full variable domain, rest sourced from reference TRBV30 and TRBJ1-1, is SQTIHQWPATLVQPVGSPLSLECTVEGTSNPNLYWYRQAAGRGLQLLFYSVGIGQISSEVPQNLSASRPQDRQFILSSKKLLLSDSGFYLCAWRARTSMNTEAFFGQGTRLTVV.

The rearrangement uses TRBV11-2 and TRBJ2-2; 7 bases are shared with TRBD1. J gave up 2 bases and V 4 bases, and 4 bases lay outside the gene matches. The CDR3 covers 15 residues. CDR1 and CDR2 from the germline V gene are SGHAT and FQNNGV. The CDR3 protein is CASSSGQTNTGELFF. CDR3 DNA sequence: TGTGCCAGCAGCTCGGGACAGACAAACACCGGGGAGCTGTTTTTT.

The chain carries TRBV9 and TRBJ1-2, with D possibly TRBD1 on 6 matching bases. The CDR3 sequence is 12 residues long. Trimming took off 3 bases at V and 8 bases at J, with 11 bases between the two ends. Germline V lookup: CDR1 SGDLS, CDR2 YYNGEE. The CDR3 DNA is TGTGCCAGCAGCGCGAACAGGGACGGCTACACCTTC. This translates into CASSANRDGYTF.

V is TRBV7-2 and J is TRBJ1-2; possible D gene TRBD1, 6 bases. Trimming cost V 3 bases and J 9 bases, with 20 bases left between them. The CDR3 has 15 residues. Per germline, CDR1 SGHTA and CDR2 FQGNSA. The CDR3 region is CASSFTIQGSKSYTF. CDR3 in DNA: TGTGCCAGCAGCTTTACAATACAGGGATCTAAGAGCTACACCTTC.

This clone occurred a few times. The V call is TRBV28, the J call TRBJ1-5; the D is unclear. Germline V lookup: CDR1 MDHEN, CDR2 SYDVKM. The V and J ends lost 4 bases and 1 base respectively, with 8 bases between them. There are 14 residues in the CDR3. DNA of the CDR3: TGTGCCAGCAGTTCGACTAAGAGCAATCAGCCCCAGCATTTT. Protein sequence: CASSSTKSNQPQHF.

The J gene is TRBJ2-7, the V gene TRBV27; possible D gene TRBD2, 7 bases. CDR1 and CDR2 (germline): MNHEY, SMNVEV (reference sequence). The CDR3 sequence is 14 residues long. Trimming pared 3 bases from V and 5 bases from J, leaving 14 bases between. The CDR3 spells CASSFRGGGDEQYF. The CDR3, as DNA: TGTGCCAGCAGTTTCCGAGGCGGGGGCGACGAGCAGTACTTC.

The V gene is TRBV7-8, the J gene TRBJ1-3; 8 bases are shared with TRBD1. The V and J ends lost 5 bases and 0 bases, in that order; junction bases with no gene match: 6. The CDR3 is 16 residues long. Germline V gene lookup returns CDR1 SGHVS and CDR2 FQNEAQ. The CDR3, as DNA: TGTGCCAGCAGCCCGACAGGGGTGGTCTCTGGAAACACCATATATTTT. Encoded protein: CASSPTGVVSGNTIYF.

J is TRBJ1-2 and V is TRBV9; D ambiguous. V lost 3 bases to trimming and J lost 4 bases, with 7 bases between them. Per the germline V gene, CDR1 is SGDLS and CDR2 is YYNGEE. CDR3 length: 12 residues. DNA for the CDR3: TGTGCCAGCAGCGGAGAGGGCTATGGCTACACCTTC. This gives the protein CASSGEGYGYTF.

This chain uses TRBV30 with TRBJ1-1; 7 bases map to TRBD1. There are 13 residues in the CDR3. The germline V gene has CDR1 GTSNPN and CDR2 SVGIG (reference sequence). V was pared by 2 bases and J by 5 bases, with 5 bases of the junction left unmatched. The CDR3 protein is CAWSTQGMTEAFF. DNA of the CDR3: TGTGCCTGGAGTACACAGGGGATGACTGAAGCTTTCTTT. Drawing the rest from reference TRBV30 and TRBJ1-1, the complete variable domain is SQTIHQWPATLVQPVGSPLSLECTVEGTSNPNLYWYRQAAGRGLQLLFYSVGIGQISSEVPQNLSASRPQDRQFILSSKKLLLSDSGFYLCAWSTQGMTEAFFGQGTRLTVV.

The chain links TRBV30 to TRBJ1-2, with D hard to call. This CDR3 has 11 residues. V was shortened by 5 bases and J by 4 bases, with 8 bases between the two germline ends. From germline, CDR1 is GTSNPN and CDR2 SVGIG (reference sequence). The CDR3 DNA follows: TGTGCCTGGTTGTCCTTCTATGGCTACACCTTC. It specifies CAWLSFYGYTF.

V usage is TRBV10-2 and J usage is TRBJ2-1, with 11 bases lining up with TRBD2. The CDR3 has 15 amino acids. Per germline, CDR1 WSHSY and CDR2 SAAADI. With 6 bases clipped from V and 5 bases from J, the junction kept 6 bases outside the gene matches. CDR3 region: CASSHSGGGHNEQFF. CDR3 DNA: TGCGCCAGCAGCCATAGCGGGGGGGGCCACAATGAGCAGTTCTTC.

The V call is TRBV7-2, the J call TRBJ2-7, with a tentative D call TRBD2 (5 bases). Trimming shortened V by 4 bases and J by 0 bases, and 16 bases separated the two germline ends. The CDR3 runs 16 residues. Germline loops: CDR1 SGHTA, CDR2 FQGNSA. In DNA, the CDR3 is TGTGCCAGCAGCTCTAACACCAACCGGGGCTCCTACGAGCAGTACTTC. The encoded protein is CASSSNTNRGSYEQYF.

The genes are TRBV4-1 and TRBJ1-1; D is unclear. V dropped 4 bases and J dropped 5 bases, with 14 bases sitting between them. The CDR3 covers 14 residues. CDR1 and CDR2 (germline): MGHRA, YSYEKL. The DNA for the CDR3 is TGCGCCAGCAGCCCGGGAGAGCACGGGACTGAAGCTTTCTTT. This sequence encodes CASSPGEHGTEAFF.

The V and J genes are TRBV30 and TRBJ1-2; D not certain. Germline CDR1 GTSNPN, CDR2 SVGIG (reference sequence). This CDR3 has 13 residues. Trimming removed 6 bases at V and 0 bases at J, with 11 bases between. In DNA, the CDR3 is TGTGCCTGTCGACTTATTTCTAACTATGGCTACACCTTC. Translation gives CACRLISNYGYTF. The full variable domain, completed using reference TRBV30 and TRBJ1-2, is SQTIHQWPATLVQPVGSPLSLECTVEGTSNPNLYWYRQAAGRGLQLLFYSVGIGQISSEVPQNLSASRPQDRQFILSSKKLLLSDSGFYLCACRLISNYGYTFGSGTRLTVV.

The V call is TRBV19, the J call TRBJ2-7; 7 bases map to TRBD1. The CDR3 consists of 16 residues. Trimming removed 0 bases from V and 1 base from J; junction bases left unmatched: 6. Germline-derived CDR1 and CDR2 are LNHDA and SQIVND (reference sequence). The CDR3 loop reads CASSIDLNRGSYEQYF. Written as DNA, the CDR3 is TGTGCCAGTAGTATAGACTTAAACAGGGGTTCCTACGAGCAGTACTTC.

The chain employs TRBV6-1 and TRBJ2-2; D remains ambiguous. The germline V gene has CDR1 MNHNS and CDR2 SASEGT. V lost 7 bases to trimming and J lost 0 bases, with 9 bases between them. This CDR3 is built from 14 residues. The CDR3 sequence is CASTRNTNTGELFF. The CDR3, as DNA: TGTGCCAGCACTAGGAATACGAACACCGGGGAGCTGTTTTTT.